These 10 T cell receptor beta chains originate from one sample sequenced in a study of regulatory T cells in long-lasting Graves disease. As for time point: newly diagnosed GD, antithyroid drugs for less than 3 months. PBMC-extracted RNA yielded the TCR library. Assembly of TCR beta libraries relied on iRepertoire HTBI primers together with Arm-PCR of CDR3 regions. One entry per CDR3 protein, called by TCRdb with MiXCR from the multiplex PCR reads. The data contain approximately 360,000 distinct CDR3 sequences, roughly 10% of them singletons. The sample was also reused in another study, on T cells in Graves' hyperthyroidism and ophthalmopathy.

The sample in question was peripheral blood mononuclear cells (PBMCs), obtained at new diagnosis, from a patient treated with antithyroid drugs. The receptor set was obtained from a woman aged 18-29 years with Graves disease.

This clonotype appeared many times. The rearrangement uses TRBV28 and TRBJ2-4; D is unresolved. V was pared by 5 bases and J by 7 bases, with 12 bases between. The germline gives CDR1 MDHEN, CDR2 SYDVKM. This CDR3 region has 13 residues. The CDR3 bases are TGTGCCAGCAGTCCCGATCAGGTTAACATTCAGTACTTC. Amino acids: CASSPDQVNIQYF.

This clonotype showed up just a few times. J is TRBJ1-1 and V is TRBV7-2; D gene uncertain. Deletions cut 3 bases from V and 3 bases from J, with 8 bases between. Germline CDR1 reads SGHTA; CDR2 reads FQGNSA. This CDR3 is built from 13 residues. In nucleotides, the CDR3 is TGTGCCAGCAGCTTCAGGTGGGACACTGAAGCTTTCTTT. This codes for CASSFRWDTEAFF.

This clonotype came up many times. The V gene is TRBV10-1, the J gene TRBJ1-5; D unresolved. CDR3 length: 16 residues. The ends were cut back, 6 bases at V and 5 bases at J, with 20 bases in the middle. CDR1 is WNHNN and CDR2 is SYGVQD in the germline V gene (reference sequence). The CDR3 DNA follows: TGCGCCAGCAGGGCCCGGAGGAGGTCGAGTGATCAGCCCCAGCATTTT. Its protein is CASRARRRSSDQPQHF.

This clonotype was recorded many times. The rearrangement joins TRBV7-8 to TRBJ1-2; maybe TRBD1 (6 bases). V lost 8 bases and J 6 bases, leaving 16 bases between the germline ends. The CDR3 loop spans 13 amino acids. Per germline, CDR1 SGHVS and CDR2 FQNEAQ. CDR3 nucleotides: TGTGCCAGCGCTGCGGAGGGGGGGGATGGCTACACCTTC. This translates into CASAAEGGDGYTF.

V gene TRBV5-1 combines with J gene TRBJ2-1, with 7 bases aligning to TRBD2. Germline-derived CDR1 and CDR2 are SGHRS and YFSETQ. The V gene end was trimmed by 6 bases and the J gene end by 7 bases; junction bases not matched to a gene: 13. The CDR3 has 15 residues. DNA of the CDR3: TGCGCCAGCAAAATCGCCTCCGGGCGGGAGAATGAGCAGTTCTTC. Translation gives CASKIASGRENEQFF.

This clonotype has ten or more counts. V is TRBV28 and J is TRBJ2-3; D gene unclear. Germline lookup yields CDR1 MDHEN and CDR2 SYDVKM. Trimming left V 3 bases short and J 6 bases short, with 16 bases between. CDR3 length: 15 residues. CDR3 sequence: CASSFNLPMNDTQYF. The CDR3, as DNA: TGTGCCAGCAGTTTTAATCTACCCATGAATGATACGCAGTATTTT.

In this sample, this clonotype turned up many times. This chain's CDR3 is CASSHPGGNEQFF. The CDR3, as DNA: TGTGCCAGCAGCCATCCAGGGGGCAATGAGCAGTTCTTC. The rearrangement joins TRBV7-9 to TRBJ2-1; TRBD1 agrees at 7 bases. The junction had 4 bases not matched to a gene; V was cut back by 5 bases and J by 6 bases. The CDR3 runs to 13 residues. In germline, CDR1 is SEHNR, CDR2 FQNEAQ (reference sequence).

Many counts were recorded for this clonotype. The chain couples TRBV18 to TRBJ1-6; the D is unclear. Germline V gene sequence: CDR1 KGHSH, CDR2 LQKENI. V was trimmed by 6 bases and J by 7 bases, leaving 19 bases between them. This CDR3 comprises 16 residues. The CDR3 DNA reads as TGTGCCAGCTCCTTACAATCTCGGACCCAAAATTCACCCCTCCACTTT. It specifies CASSLQSRTQNSPLHF.

This clonotype was seen at least ten times. The rearrangement joins TRBV4-2 to TRBJ1-1; no clear D gene. V gave up 5 bases and J gave up 4 bases, with 11 bases separating them. Germline values: CDR1 LGHNA, CDR2 YNFKEQ. The CDR3 has 13 amino acids. CDR3 residues: CASSSGFGTEAFF. The CDR3 DNA is TGTGCCAGCAGCTCCGGTTTTGGCACTGAAGCTTTCTTT.

J is TRBJ2-5 and V is TRBV20-1; the D gene is possibly TRBD2 (5 bases). The CDR3 has 15 amino acids. Germline CDR1 and CDR2: DFQATT and SNEGSKA (reference sequence). The V and J ends lost 5 bases and 1 base respectively, with 17 bases between them. The CDR3 bases are TGCAGTGCTGCCAAGGACTCCGCAACCCAAGAGACCCAGTACTTC. It yields the protein CSAAKDSATQETQYF.